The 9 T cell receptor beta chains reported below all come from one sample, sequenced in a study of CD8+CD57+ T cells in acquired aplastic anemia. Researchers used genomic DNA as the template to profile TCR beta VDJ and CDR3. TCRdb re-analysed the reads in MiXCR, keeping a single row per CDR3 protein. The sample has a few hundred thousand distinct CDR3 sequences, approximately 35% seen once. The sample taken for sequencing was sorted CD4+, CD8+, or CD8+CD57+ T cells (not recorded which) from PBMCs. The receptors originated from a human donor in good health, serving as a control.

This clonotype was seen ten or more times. DNA of the CDR3: TGTGCCAGCAGCTTAGCAGCAGGGGGTGGCTATGGCTACACCTTC. Translation: CASSLAAGGGYGYTF. J is TRBJ1-2 and V is TRBV7-6; the match to TRBD1 covers 7 bases. V dropped 0 bases and J dropped 4; count of bases not matched to a gene: 5. The CDR3 loop spans 15 amino acids. Germline CDR1 is SGHVS and CDR2 is FNYEAQ.

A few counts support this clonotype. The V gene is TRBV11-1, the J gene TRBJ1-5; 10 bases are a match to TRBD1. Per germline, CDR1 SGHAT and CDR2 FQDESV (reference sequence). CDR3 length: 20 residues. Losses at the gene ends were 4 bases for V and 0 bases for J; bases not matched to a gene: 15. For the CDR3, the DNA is TGTGCCAGCAGCTGGAAGCGACAGGGGGCGCGGGGTCGTAGCAATCAGCCCCAGCATTTT. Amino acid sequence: CASSWKRQGARGRSNQPQHF.

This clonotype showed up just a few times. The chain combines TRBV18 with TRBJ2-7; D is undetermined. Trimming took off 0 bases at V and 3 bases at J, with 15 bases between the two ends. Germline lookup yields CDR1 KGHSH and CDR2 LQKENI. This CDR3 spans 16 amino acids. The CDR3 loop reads CASSPPPGRSGYEQYF. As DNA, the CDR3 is TGTGCCAGCTCACCACCTCCTGGCAGGTCGGGCTACGAGCAGTACTTC.

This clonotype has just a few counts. The CDR3 nucleotides are TGTGCCAGCAGTCTAACAACGGGACAGGCTAGCACAGATACGCAGTATTTT. Its translation: CASSLTTGQASTDTQYF. The chain carries TRBV12-3 or TRBV12-4 and TRBJ2-3; 8 nucleotides agree with TRBD1. J was trimmed by 0 bases and V by 5 bases; bases with no gene match: 10. This CDR3 comprises 17 residues.

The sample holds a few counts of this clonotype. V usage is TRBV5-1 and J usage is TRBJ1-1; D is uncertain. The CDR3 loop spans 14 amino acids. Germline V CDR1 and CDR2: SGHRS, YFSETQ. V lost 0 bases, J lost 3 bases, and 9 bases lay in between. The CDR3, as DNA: TGCGCCAGCAGCTTGGCCGATGCCGACACTGAAGCTTTCTTT. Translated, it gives CASSLADADTEAFF.

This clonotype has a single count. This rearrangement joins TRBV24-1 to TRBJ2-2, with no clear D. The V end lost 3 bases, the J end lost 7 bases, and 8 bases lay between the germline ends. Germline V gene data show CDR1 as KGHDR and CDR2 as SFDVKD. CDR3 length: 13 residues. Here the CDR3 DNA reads TGTGCCACCAGTGATCCAAGATTCGGGGAGCTGTTTTTT. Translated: CATSDPRFGELFF.

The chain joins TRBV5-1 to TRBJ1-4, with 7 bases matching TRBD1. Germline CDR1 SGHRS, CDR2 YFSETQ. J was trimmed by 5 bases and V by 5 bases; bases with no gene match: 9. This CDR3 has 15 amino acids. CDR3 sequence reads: CASRGYGTENEKLFF. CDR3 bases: TGCGCCAGCAGGGGGTACGGGACAGAGAATGAAAAACTGTTTTTT.

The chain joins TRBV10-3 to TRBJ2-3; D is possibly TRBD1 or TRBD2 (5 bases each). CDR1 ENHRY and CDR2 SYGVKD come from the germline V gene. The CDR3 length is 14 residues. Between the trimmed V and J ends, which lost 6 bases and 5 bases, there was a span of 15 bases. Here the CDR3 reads CAIRGTLIGDTQYF. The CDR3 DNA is TGTGCCATCAGGGGGACGCTAATAGGAGATACGCAGTATTTT.

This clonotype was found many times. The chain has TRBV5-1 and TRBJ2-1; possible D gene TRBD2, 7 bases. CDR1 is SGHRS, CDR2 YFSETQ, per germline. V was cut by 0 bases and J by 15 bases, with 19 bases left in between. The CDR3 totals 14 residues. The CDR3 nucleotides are TGCGCCAGCAGCTTGGTTCCAGAGCGAGGGGGGGCGTTCTTC. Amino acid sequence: CASSLVPERGGAFF.